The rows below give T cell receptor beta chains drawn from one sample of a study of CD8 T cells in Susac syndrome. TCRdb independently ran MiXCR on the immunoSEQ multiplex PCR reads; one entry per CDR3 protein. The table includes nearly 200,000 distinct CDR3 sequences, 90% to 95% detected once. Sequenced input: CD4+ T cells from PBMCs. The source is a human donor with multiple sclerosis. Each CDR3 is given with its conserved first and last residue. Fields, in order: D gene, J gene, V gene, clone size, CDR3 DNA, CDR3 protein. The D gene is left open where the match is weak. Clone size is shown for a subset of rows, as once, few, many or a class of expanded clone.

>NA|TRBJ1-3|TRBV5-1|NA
TGCGCCAGCAGCCCTGGTGGGGCTGGAAACACCATATATTTT
CASSPGGAGNTIYF
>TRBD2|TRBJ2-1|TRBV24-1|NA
TGTGCCACCAGTGACCGGGGACTAGCGGGAGCGGAGCAGTTCTTC
CATSDRGLAGAEQFF
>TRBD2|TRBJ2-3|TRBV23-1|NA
TGCGCCAGCAGTCAACGCCCAAGACTAGCGGGGGCCTCCACAGATACGCAGTATTTT
CASSQRPRLAGASTDTQYF
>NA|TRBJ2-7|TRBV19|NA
TGTGCCAGTAGTATAGGGAAGACTGACAGGATCCTCAGATACGAGCAGTACTTC
CASSIGKTDRILRYEQYF
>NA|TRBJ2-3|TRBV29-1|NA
TGCAGCGTTAAAGGGGGTCCAAGCACAGATACGCAGTATTTT
CSVKGGPSTDTQYF
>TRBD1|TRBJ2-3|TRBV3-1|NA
TGTGCCAGCAGCCAAGTGGGACAGGGGACAGATACGCAGTATTTT
CASSQVGQGTDTQYF
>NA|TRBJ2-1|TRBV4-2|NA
TGTGCCAGCAGCCAAGGGCAACCATTCTACAATGAGCAGTTCTTC
CASSQGQPFYNEQFF
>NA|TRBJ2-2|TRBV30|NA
TGTGCGCGGAGGGGCAGCACCCTAACCGGGGAGCTGTTTTTT
CARRGSTLTGELFF
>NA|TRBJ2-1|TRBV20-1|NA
TGCAGTGCCTTGGGGGGGGCTTGGTACAATGAGCAGTTCTTC
CSALGGAWYNEQFF
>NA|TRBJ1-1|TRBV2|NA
TGTGCCAGCAGTGATAGGTCTATGCTCACTGAAGCTTTCTTT
CASSDRSMLTEAFF
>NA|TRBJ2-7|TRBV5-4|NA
TGTGCCAGCAGCTTTTGGGACGGAGCCTACGAGCAGTACTTC
CASSFWDGAYEQYF
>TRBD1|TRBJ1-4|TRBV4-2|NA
TGTGCCAGCAGCCGATCCCCGACAGGGGGCGAGGAAAAACTGTTTTTT
CASSRSPTGGEEKLFF
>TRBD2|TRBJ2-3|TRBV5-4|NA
TGTGCCAGCAGCTTGGGGGACTATTCCTATTTT
CASSLGDYSYF
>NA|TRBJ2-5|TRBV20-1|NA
TGCAGTGCTAGATGGCTCCTACAAGAGACCCAGTACTTC
CSARWLLQETQYF
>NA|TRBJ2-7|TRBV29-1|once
TGCAGCGTTGGGGGCGGGAAAAGCTCCTACGAGCAGTACTTC
CSVGGGKSSYEQYF
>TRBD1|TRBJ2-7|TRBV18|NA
TGTGCCAGTAAGGGGGCCTCCTACGAGCAGTACTTC
CASKGASYEQYF
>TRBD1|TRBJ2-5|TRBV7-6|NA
TGTGCCAGCAGCTCCGGGACAGGGCGAGAGACCCAGTACTTC
CASSSGTGRETQYF
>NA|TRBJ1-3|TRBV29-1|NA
TGCAGCGTTGCTGTATCCTCTGGAAACACCATATATTTT
CSVAVSSGNTIYF
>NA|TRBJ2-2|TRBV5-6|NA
TGTGCCAGCAGACGGGGGATAGAGAACACCGGGGAGCTGTTTTTT
CASRRGIENTGELFF
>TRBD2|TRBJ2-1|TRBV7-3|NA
TGTGCCAGCAGCCTCCTAGCGGGGGAGATCAATGAGCAGTTCTTC
CASSLLAGEINEQFF
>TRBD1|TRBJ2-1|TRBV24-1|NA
TGTGCCACCAGGGACAGGGGTATCAATGAGCAGTTCTTC
CATRDRGINEQFF
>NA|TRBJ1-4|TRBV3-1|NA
TGTGCCAGCAGCCCCTCTGGACGGACTAATGAAAAACTGTTTTTT
CASSPSGRTNEKLFF
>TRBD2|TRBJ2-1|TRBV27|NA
TGTGCCAGCAGCCCCAGAGCGGGGGGCTCCTACAATGAGCAGTTCTTC
CASSPRAGGSYNEQFF
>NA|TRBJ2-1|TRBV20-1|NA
TGCAGTGATTCGCGGCCCACGGGAAATGAGCAGTTCTTC
CSDSRPTGNEQFF
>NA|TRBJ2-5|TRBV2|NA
TGTGCCAGCAGTGATCGAGGGGGGGGCGAGACCCAGTACTTC
CASSDRGGGETQYF
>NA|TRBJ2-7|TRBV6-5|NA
TGTGCCAGCAGTTACGCGGCCGAGCAGTACTTC
CASSYAAEQYF
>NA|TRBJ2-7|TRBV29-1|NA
TGCAGCGTGGCCAGGGAGAATGGCTACGAGCAGTACTTC
CSVARENGYEQYF
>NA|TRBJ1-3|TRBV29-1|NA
TGCAGCGTTGGAGGAACAGCACGAAACACCATATATTTT
CSVGGTARNTIYF
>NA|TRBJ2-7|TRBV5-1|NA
TGCGCCAGCAGCTTGGTTACCCTAACGGACGAGCAGTACTTC
CASSLVTLTDEQYF
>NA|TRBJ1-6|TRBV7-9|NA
TGTGCCAGCAGCTCAGGCCGGCTGGGAGTAGGTTCACCCCTCCACTTT
CASSSGRLGVGSPLHF
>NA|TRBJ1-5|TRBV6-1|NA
TGTGCCAGCAGTGAACATCGTAAAAAACAGGGAAGCAATCAGCCCCAGCATTTT
CASSEHRKKQGSNQPQHF
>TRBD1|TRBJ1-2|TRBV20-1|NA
TGCAGTGCTAGTGGACAGGGTATACGGGGCTACACCTTC
CSASGQGIRGYTF
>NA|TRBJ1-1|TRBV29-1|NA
TGCAGCGTTGACACCATCACTGAAGCTTTCTTT
CSVDTITEAFF
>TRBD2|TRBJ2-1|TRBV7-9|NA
TGTGCCAGCAGCTACGAACTAGCGGGGAACAATGAGCAGTTCTTC
CASSYELAGNNEQFF
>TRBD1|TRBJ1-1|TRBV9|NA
TGTGCCAGCAGCGTAGGGACAGGGAATATGAACACTGAAGCTTTCTTT
CASSVGTGNMNTEAFF
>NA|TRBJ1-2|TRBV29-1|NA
TGCAGCGTTGACCGATGGGAGAGCTATGGCTACACCTTC
CSVDRWESYGYTF
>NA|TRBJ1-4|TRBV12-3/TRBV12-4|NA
TGTGCCAGCACGGTGGGGAGCGGGGAAAAACTGTTTTTT
CASTVGSGEKLFF
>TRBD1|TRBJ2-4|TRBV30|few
TGTGCCTGGACGGGACAGGGATTTGGCGGCAAAAACATTCAGTACTTC
CAWTGQGFGGKNIQYF
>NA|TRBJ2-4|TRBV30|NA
TGTGCCTGGAGTGTACCCTCGAAAAACATTCAGTACTTC
CAWSVPSKNIQYF
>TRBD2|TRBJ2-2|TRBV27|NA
TGTGCCAGCAGTCCAGAAGCGGGATTCTTCACCGGGGAGCTGTTTTTT
CASSPEAGFFTGELFF
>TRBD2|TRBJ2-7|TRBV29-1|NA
TGCAGCGCGCTAGCGGGGGGCCCCAATCAACAGTACTTC
CSALAGGPNQQYF
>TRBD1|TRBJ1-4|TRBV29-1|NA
TGCAGCGCTTCACAGGGGTTTGAGGTGAAAAAACTGTTTTTT
CSASQGFEVKKLFF
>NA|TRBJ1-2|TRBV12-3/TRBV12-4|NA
TGTGCCAGCCTCGCCGGGACCCATTATGGCTACACCTTC
CASLAGTHYGYTF